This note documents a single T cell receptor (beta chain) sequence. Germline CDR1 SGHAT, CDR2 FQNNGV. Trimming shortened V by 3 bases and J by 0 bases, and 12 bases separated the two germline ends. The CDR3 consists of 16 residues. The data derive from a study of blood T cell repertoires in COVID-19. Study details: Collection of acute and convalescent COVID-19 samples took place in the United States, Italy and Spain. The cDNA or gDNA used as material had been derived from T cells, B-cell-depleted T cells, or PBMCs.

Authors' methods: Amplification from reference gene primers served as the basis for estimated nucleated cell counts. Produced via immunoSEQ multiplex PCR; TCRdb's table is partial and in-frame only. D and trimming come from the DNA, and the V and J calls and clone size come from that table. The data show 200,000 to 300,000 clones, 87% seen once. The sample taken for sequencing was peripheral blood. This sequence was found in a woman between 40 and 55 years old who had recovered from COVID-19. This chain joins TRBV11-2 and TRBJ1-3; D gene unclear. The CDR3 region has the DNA TGTGCCAGCAGCTTTGTTCTCAGGCCCTCTGGAAACACCATATATTTT. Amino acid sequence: CASSFVLRPSGNTIYF.